The 32 T cell receptor beta chains below all came from one sample that was sequenced in a study of blood T cell repertoires in COVID-19. Some clones are missing from TCRdb's copy, which holds only in-frame ones; the method was immunoSEQ multiplex PCR. The sample yields roughly 190,000 clones, roughly nine tenths seen once. The sample was peripheral blood. Receptor source: a man aged 55 to 70 with active or convalescent COVID-19.

This chain uses TRBV19 with TRBJ1-6; TRBD1 might be the D (5 bases). Trimming left V 1 base short and J 10 bases short, with 17 bases between. The CDR3 covers 16 residues. Germline CDR1 is LNHDA and CDR2 is SQIVND (reference sequence). CDR3 protein: CASSIASRPGGSPLHF. The CDR3, as DNA: TGTGCCAGTAGTATAGCTTCCCGCCCGGGGGGATCACCCCTCCACTTT.

This chain uses TRBV5-8 with TRBJ2-5, with TRBD2 matching over 8 bases. CDR1 is SGHTS and CDR2 is YDEGEE in the germline V gene. This CDR3 spans 13 amino acids. J gave up 9 bases and V 0 bases, and 4 bases lay outside the gene matches. CDR3 in amino acids: CASSLGAGDPQYF. The CDR3 nucleotides read TGTGCCAGCAGCTTGGGAGCGGGGGATCCCCAGTACTTC.

The CDR3 region has the DNA TGTGCCAGCAGCCCCGGGACATTTACCTACGAGCAGTACTTC. It encodes CASSPGTFTYEQYF. This chain uses TRBV4-2 with TRBJ2-7, with D tentatively TRBD1 (6 bases). Trimming removed 4 bases from V and 2 bases from J, with 12 bases in between. This CDR3 contains 14 residues. Germline loops: CDR1 LGHNA, CDR2 YNFKEQ.

J is TRBJ2-3 and V is TRBV5-1; 15 nucleotides agree with TRBD2. J was trimmed by 6 bases and V by 4 bases; bases with no gene match: 6. Germline V gene lookup returns CDR1 SGHRS and CDR2 YFSETQ. The CDR3 has 16 amino acids. The chain's CDR3 is CASSPGLAGGRDTQYF. The CDR3 DNA follows: TGCGCCAGCAGCCCGGGACTAGCGGGGGGCAGGGATACGCAGTATTTT.

The chain combines TRBV5-1 with TRBJ2-7; 7 bases map to TRBD1. The CDR3 is 15 amino acids. Germline V gene data show CDR1 as SGHRS and CDR2 as YFSETQ. The trim removed 0 bases at V and 3 bases at J, leaving 6 bases unmatched. The chain's CDR3 is CASSLGGQPIYEQYF. Written as DNA, the CDR3 is TGCGCCAGCAGCTTGGGGGGACAGCCAATCTACGAGCAGTACTTC.

The rearrangement joins TRBV5-1 to TRBJ1-2; 8 bases are shared with TRBD1. The trim removed 3 bases at V and 6 bases at J, leaving 10 bases unmatched. The CDR3 has 15 residues. Germline CDR1 reads SGHRS; CDR2 reads YFSETQ. The CDR3 coding sequence is TGCGCCAGCAGCTCGACAGGACAGGGTACGGATGGCTACACCTTC. This codes for CASSSTGQGTDGYTF.

This CDR3 reads CASSSPSGVPSGANVLTF. CDR3 DNA sequence: TGTGCCAGCAGCTCCCCTAGCGGGGTACCCTCTGGGGCCAACGTCCTGACTTTC. V gene TRBV4-2 combines with J gene TRBJ2-6; TRBD2 aligns across 9 bases. Trimming removed 5 bases from V and 0 bases from J; junction bases left unmatched: 8. The CDR3 spans 18 residues. Germline V gives CDR1 LGHNA, CDR2 YNFKEQ.

This chain joins TRBV6-1 and TRBJ1-5; D gene unclear. The CDR3 covers 14 residues. V was trimmed by 2 bases and J by 4 bases, leaving 9 bases between them. Germline loops: CDR1 MNHNS, CDR2 SASEGT. CDR3 sequence (DNA): TGTGCCAGCAGTGAATCTTCCAGGAATCAGCCCCAGCATTTT. It yields the protein CASSESSRNQPQHF.

This sequence joins TRBV6-5 and TRBJ1-1, with 11 bases lining up with TRBD1. V shed 7 bases and J 4 bases; nucleotides not matched to a gene: 2. CDR1 is MNHEY and CDR2 is SVGAGI in the germline V gene. The length of the CDR3 is 13 residues. CDR3 nucleotides: TGTGCCAGCACCGGGACAGGGGGCACTGAAGCTTTCTTT. Translated, it gives CASTGTGGTEAFF.

The rearrangement uses TRBV5-1 and TRBJ2-7; 7 nucleotides line up with TRBD1. This CDR3 region has 15 residues. Germline assignment: CDR1 SGHRS and CDR2 YFSETQ. With V trimmed by 4 bases and J by 2 bases, 9 bases remained unmatched. CDR3 amino acids: CASSARDSLTYEQYF. The CDR3 coding sequence is TGCGCCAGCAGCGCACGGGACAGCCTTACCTACGAGCAGTACTTC. The full variable domain, rest sourced from reference TRBV5-1 and TRBJ2-7, is KAGVTQTPRYLIKTRGQQVTLSCSPISGHRSVSWYQQTPGQGLQFLFEYFSETQRNKGNFPGRFSGRQFSNSRSEMNVSTLELGDSALYLCASSARDSLTYEQYFGPGTRLTVT.

This chain connects TRBV27 to TRBJ2-7; 11 bases are a match to TRBD1. The CDR3 runs to 15 residues. Per the germline V gene, CDR1 is MNHEY and CDR2 is SMNVEV (reference sequence). Unmatched junction bases numbered 8, after V lost 5 bases and J lost 5 bases. CDR3: CASSKQGTGGNEQYF. The CDR3 DNA reads TGTGCCAGCAGTAAACAGGGGACAGGGGGTAACGAGCAGTACTTC.

The chain carries TRBV19 and TRBJ2-5, with 14 bases lining up with TRBD2. The CDR3 has 22 residues. V was clipped by 5 bases and J by 0 bases; unmatched bases: 20. The V gene's germline CDR1 is LNHDA and CDR2 SQIVND (reference sequence). CDR3 sequence (DNA): TGTGCCAGTAGTCCAGAGGCGTCCGGGACTAGCGGGGGATACAACTACCAAGAGACCCAGTACTTC. Amino acid sequence: CASSPEASGTSGGYNYQETQYF.

The rearrangement joins TRBV20-1 to TRBJ2-3; no definite D call. Germline CDR1 and CDR2: DFQATT and SNEGSKA (reference sequence). This CDR3 has 11 amino acids. Trimming took off 3 bases at V and 5 bases at J, with 6 bases between the two ends. The CDR3 DNA reads as TGCAGTGCTAGCGCGAAAGATACGCAGTATTTT. Translating it yields CSASAKDTQYF.

The rearrangement uses TRBV9 and TRBJ2-1; the match to TRBD1 covers 8 bases. The junction had 1 base not matched to a gene; V was cut back by 4 bases and J by 7 bases. Germline V gives CDR1 SGDLS, CDR2 YYNGEE. The CDR3 totals 12 residues. DNA of the CDR3: TGTGCCAGCAGCACAGGGGGGAATGAGCAGTTCTTC. Translated, it gives CASSTGGNEQFF.

The chain has TRBV4-1 and TRBJ1-4; D remains unclear. The CDR3 is 15 residues long. CDR1 is MGHRA and CDR2 is YSYEKL in the germline V gene. The V end lost 1 base, the J end lost 7 bases, and 13 bases lay between the germline ends. The CDR3 DNA reads as TGCGCCAGCAGCCAAGTGTACACTTCGGGTGAAAAACTGTTTTTT. It specifies CASSQVYTSGEKLFF.

This clone occurred a few times. This chain connects TRBV9 to TRBJ1-1, with a weak D call TRBD1 (6 bases). Deletions cut 5 bases from V and 4 bases from J, with 18 bases between. This CDR3 has 15 residues. Germline assignment: CDR1 SGDLS and CDR2 YYNGEE. The CDR3 sequence: CASSPYGLRGTEAFF. The CDR3 region has the DNA TGTGCCAGCAGTCCATACGGACTCAGGGGCACTGAAGCTTTCTTT.

J is TRBJ1-2 and V is TRBV5-4; D might be TRBD1 (6 bases). Germline lookup yields CDR1 SGHNT and CDR2 YYREEE (reference sequence). The germline V and J ends were trimmed by 4 bases and 6 bases, with 16 bases remaining between them. CDR3 length: 14 residues. Here the CDR3 reads CASSQQGQTHGYTF. CDR3 nucleotide sequence: TGTGCCAGCAGCCAACAAGGACAGACGCATGGCTACACCTTC.

V usage is TRBV5-1 and J usage is TRBJ1-1, with D possibly matching TRBD1 (5 bases). Between the trimmed V and J ends, which lost 3 bases and 2 bases, there was a span of 17 bases. The CDR3 has 16 residues. Germline-derived CDR1 and CDR2 are SGHRS and YFSETQ. CDR3 sequence reads: CASSSPQGNDNTEAFF. The DNA for the CDR3 is TGCGCCAGCAGCTCCCCCCAGGGAAACGATAACACTGAAGCTTTCTTT.

The rearrangement uses TRBV6-1 and TRBJ1-1; weak D call: TRBD1 (5 bases). Germline CDR1 reads MNHNS; CDR2 reads SASEGT. V lost 2 bases, J lost 5 bases, and 9 bases lay in between. This CDR3 is built from 13 residues. The CDR3: CASSEFGGTEAFF. Written as DNA, the CDR3 is TGTGCCAGCAGTGAATTTGGGGGGACTGAAGCTTTCTTT.

This rearrangement joins TRBV4-1 to TRBJ2-2, with TRBD2 matching 15 bases. J gave up 4 bases and V 4 bases, and 10 bases lay outside the gene matches. CDR3 length: 19 residues. Looked up from germline, CDR1 is MGHRA and CDR2 is YSYEKL. The DNA of the CDR3 is TGCGCCAGCAGCCTTGGGACTAGCGGGGGGAGTAAGGTCACCGGGGAGCTGTTTTTT. Protein sequence: CASSLGTSGGSKVTGELFF.

The chain has TRBV7-2 and TRBJ1-2; 9 bases match TRBD1. Germline lookup yields CDR1 SGHTA and CDR2 FQGNSA. Losses at the gene ends were 5 bases for V and 5 bases for J; bases not matched to a gene: 9. This CDR3 spans 15 amino acids. The CDR3 protein is CASSLGQGRGYGYTF. DNA for the CDR3: TGTGCCAGCAGCCTCGGACAGGGGAGAGGGTATGGCTACACCTTC.

The chain combines TRBV19 with TRBJ1-2; D is uncertain. CDR3 length equals 11 residues. Germline V lookup: CDR1 LNHDA, CDR2 SQIVND (reference sequence). Trimming cost V 3 bases and J 4 bases, with 3 bases left between them. The CDR3 sequence: CASSILYGYTF. The CDR3 DNA reads as TGTGCCAGTAGTATCCTCTATGGCTACACCTTC.

The CDR3 DNA is TGTGCCAGCAGCTTGGGACACCGAGAGACCCAGTACTTC. This translates into CASSLGHRETQYF. The chain uses TRBV5-8 and TRBJ2-5; D gene uncertain. V was trimmed by 0 bases and J by 4 bases, leaving 7 bases between them. The CDR3 has 13 residues. Germline lookup yields CDR1 SGHTS and CDR2 YDEGEE.

Turning to this clone: Other DNA sequences in the sample encode the same CDR3. The chain recombines TRBV2 with TRBJ1-5; TRBD1 aligns across 9 bases. J lost 2 bases, V lost 4 bases, and 0 bases had no gene match. The CDR3 totals 14 residues. Germline CDR1 and CDR2: SNHLY and FYNNEI. CDR3 in amino acids: CASSGDRGNQPQHF. CDR3 bases: TGTGCCAGCAGTGGGGACAGGGGCAATCAGCCCCAGCATTTT.

The genes are TRBV7-6 and TRBJ1-3; D is ambiguous. Trimming removed 4 bases at V and 0 bases at J, with 13 bases between. Germline assignment: CDR1 SGHVS and CDR2 FNYEAQ. This CDR3 is built from 16 residues. In DNA, the CDR3 is TGTGCCAGCAGCTCGGCCTGGCGGAGCTCTGGAAACACCATATATTTT. Its protein is CASSSAWRSSGNTIYF.

V and J are TRBV6-2 or TRBV6-3 and TRBJ2-5; D gene uncertain. V was shortened by 6 bases and J by 6 bases, with 8 bases between the two germline ends. This CDR3 has 11 amino acids. Germline CDR1 reads MNHEY; CDR2 reads SVGEGT. The CDR3 spells CASSPLKTQYF. The DNA for the CDR3 is TGTGCCAGCAGCCCTCTAAAGACCCAGTACTTC.

V gene TRBV5-4 combines with J gene TRBJ1-2, with D perhaps matching TRBD1 (5 bases). The CDR3 covers 13 residues. V lost 5 bases, J lost 8 bases, and 16 bases lay in between. Germline values: CDR1 SGHNT, CDR2 YYREEE (reference sequence). DNA for the CDR3: TGTGCCAGCAGATACCCTTCGACAGACGGCTACACCTTC. This gives the protein CASRYPSTDGYTF.

The chain is built from TRBV7-9 and TRBJ1-2; 8 bases are shared with TRBD1. Trimming removed 5 bases from V and 8 bases from J; junction bases left unmatched: 13. This CDR3 has 15 amino acids. CDR1 is SEHNR and CDR2 is FQNEAQ in the germline V gene (reference sequence). The CDR3 sequence is CASSPGQGGTRGYTF. As DNA, the CDR3 is TGTGCCAGCAGCCCTGGACAGGGAGGAACGCGGGGCTACACCTTC.

The chain uses TRBV24-1 and TRBJ2-3; D is possibly TRBD1 (6 bases). The V end was cut by 3 bases, the J end by 4 bases, with 16 bases between. In germline, CDR1 is KGHDR, CDR2 SFDVKD. The CDR3 is made up of 16 amino acids. The CDR3 is CATSDGQGRRADTQYF. CDR3 sequence (DNA): TGTGCCACCAGTGATGGTCAGGGGAGACGGGCAGATACGCAGTATTTT.

The gene calls are TRBV29-1 and TRBJ1-2, with 10 bases identical to TRBD1. The V gene's germline CDR1 is SQVTM and CDR2 ANQGSEA. CDR3 length: 16 residues. After removal of 7 bases from V and 4 bases from J, the junction contained 15 bases not matched to a gene. Here the CDR3 reads CSATGGNTLPLYGYTF. DNA of the CDR3: TGCAGCGCGACAGGGGGCAATACACTGCCCCTCTATGGCTACACCTTC.

This chain connects TRBV9 to TRBJ2-3; a weak D match, TRBD2 (6 bases). The CDR3 covers 16 residues. The V gene's germline CDR1 is SGDLS and CDR2 YYNGEE. Trimming pared 4 bases from V and 2 bases from J, leaving 17 bases between. This CDR3 reads CASSPRGSGPTDTQYF. The DNA for the CDR3 is TGTGCCAGCAGCCCGCGGGGTAGCGGACCCACAGATACGCAGTATTTT. Combining the CDR3 with reference TRBV9 and TRBJ2-3 gives the whole variable domain DSGVTQTPKHLITATGQRVTLRCSPRSGDLSVYWYQQSLDQGLQFLIQYYNGEERAKGNILERFSAQQFPDLHSELNLSSLELGDSALYFCASSPRGSGPTDTQYFGPGTRLTVL.

J is TRBJ2-3 and V is TRBV9, with TRBD2 matching over 8 bases. This CDR3 has 15 residues. CDR1 and CDR2 from the germline V gene are SGDLS and YYNGEE. The junction had 7 bases not matched to a gene; V was cut back by 7 bases and J by 0 bases. This CDR3 reads CASSRSGGSTDTQYF. The CDR3 nucleotides read TGTGCCAGCTCGAGGAGCGGGGGCAGCACAGATACGCAGTATTTT.